This entry lists 5 T cell receptor beta chains sequenced from one sample in a study of beta chain features in type 1 diabetes. Study-wide findings and caveats: Shortening that was moderate but significant affected the TCRB CDR3s of Type 1 diabetes patients in all four CD4+ subsets.

No antigen has been assigned to these receptors. All of the isolated RNA was reverse transcribed, so expressed TCRB transcripts were sequenced. The method was immunoSEQ multiplex PCR; TCRdb's version includes in-frame clones alone and lacks a portion of them. There are about 150,000 clones in the sample; 10% to 13% occur only once, and 0.4% to 0.55% lies in the top ten. Sequencing input: central memory CD4+ T cells from blood. Receptors originate from a man in his thirties or forties with type 1 diabetes.

This clone was detected only a few times. The genes are TRBV9 and TRBJ2-3; TRBD2 aligns across 7 bases. After removal of 3 bases from V and 3 bases from J, the junction contained 10 bases not matched to a gene. The CDR3 is made up of 16 amino acids. CDR1 and CDR2 from the germline V gene are SGDLS and YYNGEE. CDR3 residues: CASSASGRVRTDTQYF. The CDR3 DNA is TGTGCCAGCAGCGCTTCTGGGAGGGTGCGAACAGATACGCAGTATTTT.

This clone was detected only a few times. The chain links TRBV2 to TRBJ1-4, with D possibly matching TRBD1 (5 bases). The CDR3 contains 14 residues. Trimming cost V 2 bases and J 11 bases, with 15 bases left between them. Germline CDR1 reads SNHLY; CDR2 reads FYNNEI. The CDR3 coding sequence is TGTGCCAGCAGTGAATTGGGGACTAGGGGCAAACTGTTTTTT. This translates into CASSELGTRGKLFF.

This clone was recorded many times. This chain joins TRBV29-1 and TRBJ2-3; D might be TRBD2 (5 bases). CDR3 size: 15 residues. Germline CDR1 is SQVTM and CDR2 is ANQGSEA. Trimming took off 3 bases at V and 2 bases at J, with 15 bases between the two ends. This CDR3 reads CSVEPPERSTDTQYF. CDR3 nucleotides: TGCAGCGTTGAGCCCCCCGAGCGGTCCACAGATACGCAGTATTTT.

The gene calls are TRBV29-1 and TRBJ1-5; D unclear. The V end lost 4 bases, the J end lost 6 bases, and 10 bases lay between the germline ends. Germline loops: CDR1 SQVTM, CDR2 ANQGSEA. This CDR3 spans 12 amino acids. The CDR3 coding sequence is TGCAGCGTTGGTTCGGCGGGTCAGCCCCAGCATTTT. Translation gives CSVGSAGQPQHF.

This clone occurred many times. The chain is built from TRBV11-2 and TRBJ2-1; a possible D gene is TRBD1 (5 bases). Germline CDR1 is SGHAT and CDR2 is FQNNGV. The CDR3 length is 14 residues. The germline V and J ends were trimmed by 6 bases and 6 bases, with 15 bases remaining between them. For the CDR3, the DNA is TGTGCCAGCAGGGGGCTTTTTGGGTTCAATGAGCAGTTCTTC. Its translation is CASRGLFGFNEQFF.